What follows are 2 T cell receptor beta chains derived from one specimen sequenced in a study of blood T cell repertoires in COVID-19. TCRdb keeps only in-frame clones here, not all; method: immunoSEQ multiplex PCR. The profile shows a few hundred thousand clones, about 80% of them singletons. The specimen was peripheral blood. The source of these receptors is a person aged 65-85 years with COVID-19, enrolled during active disease.

V usage is TRBV5-1 and J usage is TRBJ2-1; TRBD1 matches 10 bases. Germline CDR1 is SGHRS and CDR2 is YFSETQ. The V and J ends lost 1 base and 8 bases, in that order; junction bases with no gene match: 9. This CDR3 region has 16 residues. The CDR3 bases are TGCGCCAGCAGCTTGTTTGTGGGACAGGGGTTTGATGAGCAGTTCTTC. It specifies CASSLFVGQGFDEQFF.

The V gene is TRBV6-5, the J gene TRBJ1-3; TRBD1 might be the D (5 bases). Trimming shortened V by 8 bases and J by 0 bases, and 14 bases separated the two germline ends. Per germline, CDR1 MNHEY and CDR2 SVGAGI. The CDR3 totals 15 residues. The CDR3 here is CASARGESSGNTIYF. CDR3 coding DNA: TGTGCCAGCGCGCGGGGGGAGAGCTCTGGAAACACCATATATTTT.